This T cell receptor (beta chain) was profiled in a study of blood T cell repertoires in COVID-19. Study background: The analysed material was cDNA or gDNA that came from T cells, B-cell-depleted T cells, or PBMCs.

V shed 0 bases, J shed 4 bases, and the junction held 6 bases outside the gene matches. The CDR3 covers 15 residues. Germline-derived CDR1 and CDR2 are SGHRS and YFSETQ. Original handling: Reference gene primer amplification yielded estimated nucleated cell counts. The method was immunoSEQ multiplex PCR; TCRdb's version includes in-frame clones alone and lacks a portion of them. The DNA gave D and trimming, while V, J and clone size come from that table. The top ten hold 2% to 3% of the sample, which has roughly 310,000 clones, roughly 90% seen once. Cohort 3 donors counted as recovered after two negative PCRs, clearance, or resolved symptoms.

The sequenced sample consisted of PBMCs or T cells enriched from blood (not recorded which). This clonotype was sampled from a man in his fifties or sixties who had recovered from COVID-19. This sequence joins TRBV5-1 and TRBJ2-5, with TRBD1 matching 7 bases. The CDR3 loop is CASSLGQGNTETQYF. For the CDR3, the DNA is TGCGCCAGCAGCTTGGGACAGGGAAACACAGAGACCCAGTACTTC. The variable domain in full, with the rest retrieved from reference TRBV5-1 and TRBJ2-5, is KAGVTQTPRYLIKTRGQQVTLSCSPISGHRSVSWYQQTPGQGLQFLFEYFSETQRNKGNFPGRFSGRQFSNSRSEMNVSTLELGDSALYLCASSLGQGNTETQYFGPGTRLLVL.